This is a list of T cell receptor beta chains from one sample in a study of CD8 T cells in Susac syndrome. TCRdb redid the calling of the immunoSEQ multiplex PCR reads with MiXCR, one entry per CDR3 protein. The top ten hold about 0.51% of the sample, which has under 150,000 distinct CDR3 sequences, around 85% seen once. Sequenced input: CD8+ T cells from PBMCs. All receptors derive from a human donor with multiple sclerosis. Each CDR3 is given with its conserved first and last residue. The order of the fields is D gene, J gene, clone size, V gene, CDR3 protein, CDR3 DNA. D genes are given only for firm matches. Not every row has a clone size; where given, it reads once, few, many or a size class.

-	TRBJ2-1	-	TRBV24-1	CATSDLKYGEQFF	TGTGCCACCAGTGACCTTAAATACGGTGAGCAGTTCTTC
-	TRBJ1-4	once	TRBV18	CASSPWGGLEKLFF	TGTGCCAGCTCACCTTGGGGGGGTCTGGAAAAACTGTTTTTT
TRBD2	TRBJ2-1	few	TRBV4-1	CASSQVGTSINNEQFF	TGCGCCAGCAGCCAAGTAGGGACTAGCATTAACAATGAGCAGTTCTTC
TRBD2	TRBJ2-1	-	TRBV27	CASGLSSGYEQFF	TGTGCCAGCGGATTGTCTAGCGGATATGAGCAGTTCTTC
TRBD1	TRBJ2-2	-	TRBV2	CASSTFRATGGRTGELFF	TGTGCCAGCAGTACTTTCCGGGCTACAGGGGGACGAACCGGGGAGCTGTTTTTT
TRBD1	TRBJ1-1	-	TRBV6-5	CASRGQGDTEAFF	TGTGCCAGCAGGGGACAGGGGGACACTGAAGCTTTCTTT
-	TRBJ2-3	once	TRBV29-1	CSVVPSPDTQYF	TGCAGCGTGGTCCCCTCCCCAGATACGCAGTATTTT
-	TRBJ2-3	-	TRBV9	CASSAEGSTDTQYF	TGTGCCAGCAGCGCGGAGGGTAGCACAGATACGCAGTATTTT
-	TRBJ2-1	once	TRBV5-1	CASSPVGLYNEQFF	TGCGCCAGCAGCCCGGTGGGGCTCTACAATGAGCAGTTCTTC
-	TRBJ1-5	-	TRBV2	CASSEFPGLGNQPQHF	TGTGCCAGCAGTGAATTCCCGGGTCTAGGTAATCAGCCCCAGCATTTT
-	TRBJ2-3	-	TRBV9	CASSGWGTSTDTQYF	TGTGCCAGTTCGGGGTGGGGGACTAGCACAGATACGCAGTATTTT
-	TRBJ2-1	few	TRBV24-1	CATSEYNEQFF	TGTGCCACCAGCGAGTACAATGAGCAGTTCTTC
-	TRBJ2-1	-	TRBV4-2	CASSQLLSVEQFF	TGTGCCAGCAGCCAACTCTTAAGTGTTGAGCAGTTCTTC
-	TRBJ2-1	once	TRBV19	CASSIGANEQFF	TGTGCCAGTAGTATAGGGGCTAATGAGCAGTTCTTC